Following are 9 T cell receptor beta chains from one sample sequenced in a study of cytomegalovirus exposure and HLA in healthy donors. Primers: 60 Vbeta forward and 13 Jbeta reverse. Assay used: immunoSEQ multiplex PCR; TCRdb lists only in-frame clones, some missing. The sample data list 55,000 to 85,000 clones. Sequenced material: PBMCs. Receptors originate from a female donor in good health and CMV-seropositive.

This sequence joins TRBV19 and TRBJ2-5; 7 bases map to TRBD2. J was trimmed by 2 bases and V by 3 bases; bases with no gene match: 6. Looked up from germline, CDR1 is LNHDA and CDR2 is SQIVND (reference sequence). The CDR3 totals 15 residues. CDR3 in DNA: TGTGCCAGTAGTATGGTGGGAGGGTTTCAAGAGACCCAGTACTTC. Its translation: CASSMVGGFQETQYF.

Here the CDR3 reads CASSHGQAYEQYF. For the CDR3, the DNA is TGTGCCAGCAGCCACGGACAAGCCTACGAGCAGTACTTC. This chain joins TRBV5-4 and TRBJ2-7; D might be TRBD1 (5 bases). This CDR3 has 13 residues. Trimming cost V 4 bases and J 2 bases, with 10 bases left between them. The germline V gene has CDR1 SGHNT and CDR2 YYREEE (reference sequence).

This chain connects TRBV28 to TRBJ1-2, with 7 bases that match TRBD1. Germline CDR1 is MDHEN and CDR2 is SYDVKM. The CDR3 has 15 residues. Trimming removed 2 bases from V and 2 bases from J; junction bases left unmatched: 5. CDR3 amino acids: CASSLPGQVNYGYTF. The CDR3 DNA reads as TGTGCCAGCAGTTTACCAGGACAGGTGAACTATGGCTACACCTTC.

J is TRBJ2-7 and V is TRBV6-5; TRBD1 agrees at 11 bases. This CDR3 is 14 amino acids long. After removal of 6 bases from V and 4 bases from J, the junction contained 5 bases not matched to a gene. Germline-derived CDR1 and CDR2 are MNHEY and SVGAGI. The CDR3 sequence is CASSRTGGKYEQYF. CDR3 bases: TGTGCCAGCAGCCGGACAGGGGGCAAGTACGAGCAGTACTTC.

V and J are TRBV4-1 and TRBJ1-2; 8 bases map to TRBD1. The V and J ends lost 4 bases and 1 base, in that order; junction bases with no gene match: 11. The CDR3 is 17 residues long. Germline V gives CDR1 MGHRA, CDR2 YSYEKL. This CDR3 reads CASSPESRTGINYGYTF. The CDR3 DNA sequence: TGCGCCAGCAGCCCGGAATCCCGGACAGGGATTAACTATGGCTACACCTTC.

The chain links TRBV19 to TRBJ1-2; 7 bases match TRBD1. V lost 5 bases, J lost 4 bases, and 16 bases stayed unmatched. CDR1 and CDR2 from the germline V gene are LNHDA and SQIVND (reference sequence). The CDR3 covers 17 residues. CDR3 sequence reads: CASSVSSGQSTFYGYTF. Here the CDR3 DNA reads TGTGCCAGTAGTGTCTCCTCGGGACAGTCGACCTTCTATGGCTACACCTTC. Full variable domain (outside the CDR3, taken from reference TRBV19 and TRBJ1-2): DGGITQSPKYLFRKEGQNVTLSCEQNLNHDAMYWYRQDPGQGLRLIYYSQIVNDFQKGDIAEGYSVSREKKESFPLTVTSAQKNPTAFYLCASSVSSGQSTFYGYTFGSGTRLTVV.

This rearrangement joins TRBV7-8 to TRBJ2-1; TRBD2 matches at 11 bases. Germline V gene lookup returns CDR1 SGHVS and CDR2 FQNEAQ. The V segment lost 1 base and the J segment 1 base; nucleotides outside the gene matches: 3. This CDR3 spans 17 amino acids. Written as DNA, the CDR3 is TGTGCCAGCAGCTTAGGGGTAGCGGGAGGGTCCTACAATGAGCAGTTCTTC. Protein sequence: CASSLGVAGGSYNEQFF.

The CDR3: CASSPTTGETQYF. In nucleotides, the CDR3 is TGTGCCAGCAGTCCTACGACGGGGGAGACCCAGTACTTC. This rearrangement joins TRBV5-4 to TRBJ2-5, with D tentatively TRBD2 (5 bases). There are 13 residues in the CDR3. CDR1 and CDR2 (germline): SGHNT, YYREEE (reference sequence). V lost 5 bases to trimming and J lost 5 bases, with 13 bases between them.

The V gene is TRBV7-8, the J gene TRBJ2-1, with TRBD1 identical over 7 bases. The ends lost 5 bases at V and 5 bases at J; junction bases unmatched: 6. Germline V lookup: CDR1 SGHVS, CDR2 FQNEAQ. CDR3 length: 14 residues. The CDR3 DNA sequence: TGTGCCAGCAGCCTCGGACAGGTAGACAATGAGCAGTTCTTC. Translation: CASSLGQVDNEQFF.